Below, 6 T cell receptor beta chains from the same sample are listed, as sequenced in a study of OX40 agonist ivuxolimab in advanced cancers. Some clones are missing from TCRdb's copy, which holds only in-frame ones; the method was immunoSEQ multiplex PCR. Here the sample spans around 67,000 clones, 70% to 90% being singletons. The sequencing used CD4+ or CD8+ T cells sorted from blood, collected in a trial of the OX40 agonist ivuxolimab. These receptors originate from an adult with an advanced solid tumor such as melanoma, head and neck, liver or kidney cancer.

The chain has TRBV7-2 and TRBJ2-3; D possibly uses TRBD1 or TRBD2 (5 bases each). CDR1 and CDR2 (germline): SGHTA, FQGNSA. Trimming cost V 5 bases and J 4 bases, with 10 bases left between them. There are 13 residues in the CDR3. In DNA form, the CDR3 reads TGTGCCAGCAGCCTGAGGGGTTCAGATACGCAGTATTTT. This sequence encodes CASSLRGSDTQYF.

This chain uses TRBV9 with TRBJ2-5; D remains unclear. V gave up 0 bases and J gave up 2 bases, with 8 bases separating them. This CDR3 region has 14 residues. Germline V gives CDR1 SGDLS, CDR2 YYNGEE. DNA for the CDR3: TGTGCCAGCAGCGTAGGCAGATGGCAAGAGACCCAGTACTTC. This encodes CASSVGRWQETQYF.

This sequence joins TRBV7-2 and TRBJ2-1, with 7 bases that match TRBD2. After removal of 6 bases from V and 7 bases from J, the junction contained 9 bases not matched to a gene. Germline V gene lookup returns CDR1 SGHTA and CDR2 FQGNSA. The CDR3 is made up of 14 amino acids. Here the CDR3 reads CASRSGGSANEQFF. CDR3 in DNA: TGTGCCAGCAGATCCGGCGGGAGTGCAAATGAGCAGTTCTTC.

The chain couples TRBV2 to TRBJ2-5, with 10 bases aligning to TRBD2. Germline V gives CDR1 SNHLY, CDR2 FYNNEI. The CDR3 totals 15 residues. The J segment lost 0 bases and the V segment lost 6 bases, leaving 4 bases of the junction unmatched. CDR3 sequence (DNA): TGTGCCAGCAGCCTGACTAGCGGGTACCAAGAGACCCAGTACTTC. The encoded protein is CASSLTSGYQETQYF.

This chain connects TRBV30 to TRBJ1-2; D not resolved. Looked up from germline, CDR1 is GTSNPN and CDR2 is SVGIG (reference sequence). Between the trimmed V and J ends, which lost 5 bases and 14 bases, there was a span of 18 bases. This CDR3 spans 11 amino acids. CDR3 sequence: CAWDKTGSVTF. DNA for the CDR3: TGTGCCTGGGACAAGACCGGAAGCGTTACCTTC.

This clone has just a few counts. The J gene is TRBJ2-5, the V gene TRBV19, with 10 positions matching TRBD2. CDR3 length: 16 residues. Per germline, CDR1 LNHDA and CDR2 SQIVND (reference sequence). The V segment lost 1 base and the J segment 5 bases; nucleotides outside the gene matches: 7. Here the CDR3 DNA reads TGTGCCAGTAGTATAGGTAGCGGGGGGCCGTGGGAGACCCAGTACTTC. Protein sequence: CASSIGSGGPWETQYF.